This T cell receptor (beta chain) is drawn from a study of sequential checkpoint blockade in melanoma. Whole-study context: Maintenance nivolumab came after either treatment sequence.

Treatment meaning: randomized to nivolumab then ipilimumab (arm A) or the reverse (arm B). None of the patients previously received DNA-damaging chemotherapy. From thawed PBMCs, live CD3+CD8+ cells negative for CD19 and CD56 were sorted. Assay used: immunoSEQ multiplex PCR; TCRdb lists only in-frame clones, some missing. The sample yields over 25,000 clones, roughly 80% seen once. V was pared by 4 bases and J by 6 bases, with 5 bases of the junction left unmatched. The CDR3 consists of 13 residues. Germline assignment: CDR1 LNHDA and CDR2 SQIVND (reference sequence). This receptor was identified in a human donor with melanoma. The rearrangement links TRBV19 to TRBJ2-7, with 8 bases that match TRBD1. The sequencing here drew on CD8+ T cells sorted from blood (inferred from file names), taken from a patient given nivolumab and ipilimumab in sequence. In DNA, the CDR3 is TGTGCCAGTAGTAGACAGGGGAAGGGCGAGCAGTACTTC. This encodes CASSRQGKGEQYF.